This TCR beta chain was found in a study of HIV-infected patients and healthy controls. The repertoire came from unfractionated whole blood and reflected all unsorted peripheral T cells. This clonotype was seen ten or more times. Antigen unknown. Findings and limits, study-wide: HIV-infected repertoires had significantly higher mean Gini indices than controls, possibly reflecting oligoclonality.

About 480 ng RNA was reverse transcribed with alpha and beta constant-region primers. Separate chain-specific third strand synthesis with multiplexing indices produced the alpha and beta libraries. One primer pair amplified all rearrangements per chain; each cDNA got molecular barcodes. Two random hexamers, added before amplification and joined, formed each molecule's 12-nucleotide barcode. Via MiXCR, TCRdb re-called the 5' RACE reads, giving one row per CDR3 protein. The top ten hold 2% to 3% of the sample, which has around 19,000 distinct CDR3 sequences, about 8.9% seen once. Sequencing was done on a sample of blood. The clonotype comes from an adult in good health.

The CDR3 region is CASSPPSRGYEQYF. DNA of the CDR3: TGTGCCAGCTCACCCCCTTCCAGGGGCTACGAGCAGTACTTC. This chain joins TRBV18 and TRBJ2-7; D perhaps matches TRBD1 (6 bases). Germline assignment: CDR1 KGHSH and CDR2 LQKENI. This CDR3 contains 14 residues. V was clipped by 3 bases and J by 3 bases, with 12 bases between them.